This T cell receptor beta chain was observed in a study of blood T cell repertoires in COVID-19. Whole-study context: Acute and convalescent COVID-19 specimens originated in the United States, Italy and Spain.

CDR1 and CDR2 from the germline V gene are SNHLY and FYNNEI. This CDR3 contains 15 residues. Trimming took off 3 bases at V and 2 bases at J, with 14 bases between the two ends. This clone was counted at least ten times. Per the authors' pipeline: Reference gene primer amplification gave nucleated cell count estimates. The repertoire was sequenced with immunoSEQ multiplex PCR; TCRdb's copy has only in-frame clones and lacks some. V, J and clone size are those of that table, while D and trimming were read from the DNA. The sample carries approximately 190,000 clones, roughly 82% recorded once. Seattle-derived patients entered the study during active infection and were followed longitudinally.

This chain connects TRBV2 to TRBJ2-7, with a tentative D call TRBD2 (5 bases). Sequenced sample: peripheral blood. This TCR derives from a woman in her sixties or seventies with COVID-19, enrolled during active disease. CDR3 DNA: TGTGCCAGCAGTGAGGGAGCGGCCTGGGCCTACGAGCAGTACTTC. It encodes CASSEGAAWAYEQYF. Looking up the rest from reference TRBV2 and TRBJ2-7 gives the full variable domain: EPEVTQTPSHQVTQMGQEVILRCVPISNHLYFYWYRQILGQKVEFLVSFYNNEISEKSEIFDDQFSVERPDGSNFTLKIRSTKLEDSAMYFCASSEGAAWAYEQYFGPGTRLTVT.